The 18 T cell receptor beta chains in this list originate from one sample, sequenced in a study of response to subunit inactivated influenza vaccine. TCRdb independently ran MiXCR on the RT-PCR reads; one entry per CDR3 protein. The sample lists about 500,000 distinct CDR3 sequences, about 15% occurring once. The material sequenced was CD4+ T cells sorted from PBMCs, taken around 25 months after vaccination. All receptors derive from a man aged 45 to 75 who received an inactivated influenza vaccine.

The J gene is TRBJ2-7, the V gene TRBV28; 7 positions agree with TRBD2. The CDR3 totals 15 residues. Trimming removed 4 bases from V and 2 bases from J; junction bases left unmatched: 8. Germline V gives CDR1 MDHEN, CDR2 SYDVKM. For the CDR3, the DNA is TGTGCCAGCAGTTGGTTGCTAGCGGAGGCCTACGAGCAGTACTTC. Encoded protein: CASSWLLAEAYEQYF.

The chain uses TRBV5-1 and TRBJ1-1; D remains ambiguous. Per the germline V gene, CDR1 is SGHRS and CDR2 is YFSETQ. Trimming took 4 bases from V and 5 from J, leaving 18 bases between them. The CDR3 is made up of 15 amino acids. This chain's CDR3 is CASSLRDLKNTEAFF. As DNA, the CDR3 is TGCGCCAGCAGCCTCCGGGATCTTAAAAATACTGAAGCTTTCTTT.

This clonotype came up many times. The chain links TRBV28 to TRBJ1-1; D gene unclear. The V gene lost 6 bases and the J gene lost 2 bases, with 4 bases spanning the gap. The CDR3 is 11 residues long. Germline lookup yields CDR1 MDHEN and CDR2 SYDVKM. In nucleotides, the CDR3 is TGTGCCAGCAGCCCCAACACTGAAGCTTTCTTT. It translates to CASSPNTEAFF.

In its sample, this clonotype was seen a few times. The rearrangement uses TRBV4-2 and TRBJ1-1; no definite D call. V was shortened by 6 bases and J by 3 bases, with 8 bases between the two germline ends. The CDR3 has 12 residues. Germline V gene sequence: CDR1 LGHNA, CDR2 YNFKEQ. DNA of the CDR3: TGTGCCAGCAGGGAGAGGGACACTGAAGCTTTCTTT. Translation gives CASRERDTEAFF.

The rearrangement links TRBV5-1 to TRBJ2-5; TRBD2 agrees at 8 bases. The CDR3 has 16 residues. J lost 3 bases, V lost 0 bases, and 7 bases had no gene match. The germline V gene encodes CDR1 SGHRS and CDR2 YFSETQ. The CDR3 DNA is TGCGCCAGCAGCTTGGCCGGGGGACTAGTTGAAGAGACCCAGTACTTC. Residues: CASSLAGGLVEETQYF.

This clonotype was observed a handful of times. V gene TRBV24-1 combines with J gene TRBJ2-1, with 9 bases lining up with TRBD2. Unmatched junction bases numbered 17, after V lost 9 bases and J lost 9 bases. CDR3 length: 16 residues. Looked up from germline, CDR1 is KGHDR and CDR2 is SFDVKD. CDR3 DNA: TGTGCCACCTCGACTTCTAGCGGGAATAACTACGGTGAGCAGTTCTTC. Protein: CATSTSSGNNYGEQFF.

The rearrangement uses TRBV20-1 and TRBJ2-3, with 9 bases matching TRBD2. V lost 3 bases and J lost 4; bases outside the gene matches: 5. Germline V gene lookup returns CDR1 DFQATT and CDR2 SNEGSKA (reference sequence). This CDR3 spans 14 amino acids. The CDR3, as DNA: TGCAGTGCTAGCGGCGGGGGGGCTGCAGATACGCAGTATTTT. Protein product: CSASGGGAADTQYF.

This clonotype was recorded many times. This chain connects TRBV12-3 or TRBV12-4 to TRBJ1-3, with D unclear. Trimming took 5 bases from V and 3 from J, leaving 17 bases between them. CDR3 length equals 16 residues. CDR3 coding DNA: TGTGCCAGCAGTCCACTCAGACGCGTCGATGGAAACACCATATATTTT. Protein: CASSPLRRVDGNTIYF.

This clonotype was seen more than once but under ten times. This chain links TRBV29-1 with TRBJ2-3; D is possibly TRBD1 or TRBD2 (5 bases each). This CDR3 contains 14 residues. Trimming pared 5 bases from V and 0 bases from J, leaving 12 bases between. Germline loops: CDR1 SQVTM, CDR2 ANQGSEA. The CDR3 region is CSVLRDPSTDTQYF. CDR3 in DNA: TGCAGCGTTCTCCGGGACCCGAGCACAGATACGCAGTATTTT.

Many counts were recorded for this clonotype. CDR3 nucleotides: TGCGCCAGCAGCCAGACCGGGAGCGATGGCTACACCTTC. Translation: CASSQTGSDGYTF. The chain carries TRBV4-3 and TRBJ1-2; D is unresolved. Germline V CDR1 and CDR2: LGHNA, YSLEER. CDR3 length equals 13 residues. The V gene lost 3 bases and the J gene lost 6 bases, with 11 bases spanning the gap.

This clonotype occurred a few times. The chain joins TRBV3-1 to TRBJ2-1, with 10 bases identical to TRBD2. CDR1 is LGHDT, CDR2 YNNKEL, per germline (reference sequence). V was pared by 4 bases and J by 7 bases, with 10 bases of the junction left unmatched. The CDR3 has 16 amino acids. CDR3 loop: CASSPLGTSARNEQFF. As DNA, the CDR3 is TGTGCCAGCAGCCCTCTGGGGACTAGCGCAAGGAATGAGCAGTTCTTC.

This clonotype has more than one count but fewer than ten. V usage is TRBV29-1 and J usage is TRBJ2-7; D remains ambiguous. The germline V gene has CDR1 SQVTM and CDR2 ANQGSEA. This CDR3 has 12 amino acids. V was shortened by 4 bases and J by 2 bases, with 9 bases between the two germline ends. This CDR3 reads CSVVLHTYEQYF. Written as DNA, the CDR3 is TGCAGCGTTGTGTTACATACCTACGAGCAGTACTTC.

This clonotype has a handful of counts. J is TRBJ2-3 and V is TRBV29-1, with a tentative D call TRBD1 (5 bases). Germline V gene data show CDR1 as SQVTM and CDR2 as ANQGSEA. V was clipped by 7 bases and J by 3 bases, with 17 bases between them. This CDR3 region has 14 residues. CDR3 loop: CSGQQEGKTDTQYF. The CDR3 DNA follows: TGCAGCGGCCAACAGGAAGGGAAAACAGATACGCAGTATTTT.

For the CDR3, the DNA is TGTGCCAGCAGCAAAGGGGGACTAGCGGTCGAGCAGTACTTC. Translated: CASSKGGLAVEQYF. The rearrangement links TRBV21-1 to TRBJ2-7; the D call of TRBD2 is as the table states it, not checked on the DNA. TRBV21-1 is an annotated pseudogene. The CDR3 covers 14 residues.

This clonotype showed up just a few times. The chain employs TRBV5-1 and TRBJ2-1, with TRBD2 matching over 10 bases. The length of the CDR3 is 15 residues. Unmatched junction bases numbered 5, after V lost 4 bases and J lost 4 bases. Germline-derived CDR1 and CDR2 are SGHRS and YFSETQ. CDR3 loop: CASSGGLAEYNEQFF. CDR3 coding DNA: TGCGCCAGCAGCGGAGGACTAGCGGAATACAATGAGCAGTTCTTC.

There are a few counts of this clonotype. The chain uses TRBV10-3 and TRBJ2-5, with 10 bases identical to TRBD2. Trimming took 3 bases from V and 2 from J; bases not matched to a gene: 6. In germline, CDR1 is ENHRY, CDR2 SYGVKD. The CDR3 has 16 amino acids. The CDR3 DNA follows: TGTGCCATCAGTGAATTTAGCGGGGGGCCACAAGAGACCCAGTACTTC. As protein: CAISEFSGGPQETQYF.

This clonotype has ten or more counts. This chain uses TRBV6-5 with TRBJ2-1; weak D call: TRBD1 (5 bases). The germline gives CDR1 MNHEY, CDR2 SVGAGI. Trimming pared 10 bases from V and 9 bases from J, leaving 13 bases between. The CDR3 extends over 11 amino acids. The CDR3 spells CATRQTSEQFF. For the CDR3, the DNA is TGTGCCACCCGACAGACCAGTGAGCAGTTCTTC.

This sequence joins TRBV20-1 and TRBJ2-1; the D call may be TRBD1 or TRBD2 (7 bases each). Germline loops: CDR1 DFQATT, CDR2 SNEGSKA (reference sequence). Trimming pared 0 bases from V and 2 bases from J, leaving 14 bases between. The CDR3 runs to 16 residues. The CDR3 coding sequence is TGCAGTGCTAGAGACCCTTCAGGGGGGGCCTACAATGAGCAGTTCTTC. Its translation is CSARDPSGGAYNEQFF.